A single sample gave rise to the 4 T cell receptor beta chains below, sequenced in a study of T cells in narcolepsy. Profiling relied on immunoSEQ multiplex PCR, and the TCRdb table lists in-frame clones only, not all of them. The data show about 20,000 clones, with around 86% seen just once and 1.5% to 2% held by the top ten. Sequencing input: memory (CD45RA-) CD4+ T cells from blood. Receptors were obtained from a human donor in good health.

This clone appeared a few times. This sequence joins TRBV5-8 and TRBJ2-4; 7 nucleotides align to TRBD1. CDR3 length equals 15 residues. V was pared by 7 bases and J by 0 bases, with 7 bases of the junction left unmatched. Germline CDR1 reads SGHTS; CDR2 reads YDEGEE. CDR3 in amino acids: CASATTGVAKNIQYF. The DNA for the CDR3 is TGTGCCAGCGCAACTACAGGGGTAGCCAAAAACATTCAGTACTTC. The variable domain in full, with the rest retrieved from reference TRBV5-8 and TRBJ2-4, is EAGVTQSPTHLIKTRGQQATLRCSPISGHTSVYWYQQALGLGLQFLLWYDEGEERNRGNFPPRFSGRQFPNYSSELNVNALELEDSALYLCASATTGVAKNIQYFGAGTRLSVL.

The rearrangement joins TRBV5-1 to TRBJ1-4; D remains unclear. The CDR3 is 15 amino acids. Trimming stripped 2 bases from V and 2 bases from J, with 10 bases between. Germline lookup yields CDR1 SGHRS and CDR2 YFSETQ. Here the CDR3 reads CASSLAPDTNEKLFF. In nucleotides, the CDR3 is TGCGCCAGCAGCTTAGCCCCGGACACTAATGAAAAACTGTTTTTT.

The J gene is TRBJ1-2, the V gene TRBV27, with 8 bases identical to TRBD1. The CDR3 is made up of 16 amino acids. Trimming cost V 4 bases and J 8 bases; bases outside gene matches: 15. The germline CDR1 and CDR2 sequences are MNHEY and SMNVEV (reference sequence). For the CDR3, the DNA is TGTGCCAGCAGTTCTGTCTCGACAGGGGAGGTAGTCGGCTACACCTTC. Its translation is CASSSVSTGEVVGYTF.

The chain combines TRBV28 with TRBJ2-3; D ambiguous. Germline V CDR1 and CDR2: MDHEN, SYDVKM. This CDR3 is built from 12 residues. V shed 5 bases and J shed 5 bases, with 8 bases lying between them. CDR3 amino acids: CASSPIRDTQYF. CDR3 DNA: TGTGCCAGCAGTCCAATTAGAGATACGCAGTATTTT.